This TCR beta chain was sequenced for a study of T cell repertoires in cytomegalovirus infection. On the study more broadly: Public TCR beta signatures provided an indication of both CMV infection and a matching HLA type. General study results and limits: The ex vivo response was dominated by HLA-C-restricted CMV-specific TCR beta clonotypes.

This clonotype was seen at least ten times. Its antigen is as yet unknown. The CDR3 contains 15 residues. Germline loops: CDR1 SEHNR, CDR2 FQNEAQ (reference sequence). Trimming cost V 3 bases and J 10 bases, with 19 bases left between them. In TCRdb, the reads were re-called with MiXCR into one record per CDR3 protein. This repertoire shows 100,000 or so distinct CDR3 sequences, 15% to 20% found once; its top ten account for about 8.8%. The chain is built from TRBV7-9 and TRBJ2-1; D tentatively fits TRBD1 or TRBD2 (5 bases each). The sample consisted of PBMCs. The TCR comes from a human donor in good health (CMV status not recorded). Some clones in this sample may be carry-over from other donors' samples. The CDR3 loop is CASSFRVGASAEQFF. The CDR3 DNA is TGTGCCAGCAGCTTTCGTGTCGGGGCCTCCGCCGAGCAGTTCTTC.